This is a list of T cell receptor beta chains from one sample in a study of cytomegalovirus exposure and HLA in healthy donors. Produced via immunoSEQ multiplex PCR; TCRdb's table is partial and in-frame only. The data hold about 120,000 clones, with 80% to 85% observed a single time. Source material: PBMCs. The receptor set was obtained from a man aged 30 to 39 in good health and CMV-seronegative. Both conserved end residues are part of each CDR3. Fields, in order: D gene, V gene, clone size, J gene, CDR3 protein, CDR3 DNA. A D gene is named only where the DNA matches it firmly. Where a row states a size, it is once, few, many or the class of an expanded clone; other rows omit it.

NA	TRBV10-3	NA	TRBJ1-6	CAISESVDSNSPLHF	TGTGCCATCAGTGAGTCGGTGGACAGTAATTCACCCCTCCACTTT
TRBD2	TRBV9	NA	TRBJ2-5	CASSVGGLAGGQETQYF	TGTGCCAGCAGCGTAGGGGGACTAGCGGGGGGCCAAGAGACCCAGTACTTC
NA	TRBV14	NA	TRBJ2-1	CASSQDLQGQFF	TGTGCCAGCAGCCAAGATTTACAGGGGCAGTTCTTC
NA	TRBV19	NA	TRBJ1-5	CASSPFTGGSNQPQHF	TGTGCCAGTAGCCCTTTTACGGGGGGTTCTAATCAGCCCCAGCATTTT
TRBD2	TRBV5-1	NA	TRBJ2-7	CASSLNPSGALSYEQYF	TGCGCCAGCAGCTTGAACCCTAGCGGGGCGCTATCCTACGAGCAGTACTTC
TRBD1	TRBV6-5	NA	TRBJ2-7	CASSQDRSSYEQYF	TGTGCCAGCAGCCAGGACAGGTCCTCCTACGAGCAGTACTTC
NA	TRBV13	NA	TRBJ1-2	CASSSLSGAGNYGYTF	TGTGCCAGCAGCTCCCTATCTGGGGCAGGGAACTATGGCTACACCTTC
NA	TRBV29-1	NA	TRBJ1-1	CSVDRSRTEAFF	TGCAGCGTTGACCGTTCGAGGACTGAAGCTTTCTTT
TRBD2	TRBV7-9	NA	TRBJ2-5	CAGGGVAARETQYF	TGTGCCGGGGGGGGAGTGGCGGCGCGGGAGACCCAGTACTTC
TRBD2	TRBV2	NA	TRBJ2-7	CASSELAAGTSYEQYF	TGTGCCAGCAGTGAATTGGCAGCGGGGACCTCCTACGAGCAGTACTTC
TRBD1	TRBV7-9	NA	TRBJ2-6	CARTGTPSGANVLTF	TGTGCCCGGACAGGAACTCCCTCTGGGGCCAACGTCCTGACTTTC
NA	TRBV7-7	NA	TRBJ1-4	CASSQVSGNVLFF	TGTGCCAGCAGCCAGGTCTCGGGGAATGTACTGTTTTTT
TRBD1	TRBV7-9	NA	TRBJ1-1	CASSSPPQGQGGTEAFF	TGTGCCAGCAGCTCCCCCCCTCAAGGACAGGGAGGCACTGAAGCTTTCTTT
TRBD1	TRBV9	NA	TRBJ1-2	CASSPAGQGNYGYTF	TGTGCCAGCAGCCCGGCGGGACAGGGTAACTATGGCTACACCTTC
NA	TRBV7-6	few	TRBJ2-7	CASSAGPNYEQYF	TGTGCCAGCAGCGCGGGACCAAACTACGAGCAGTACTTC
NA	TRBV13	NA	TRBJ2-1	CASSPEQGVHEQFF	TGTGCCAGCAGCCCCGAACAGGGAGTCCATGAGCAGTTCTTC
NA	TRBV6-5	NA	TRBJ2-7	CASSYDGGNEQYF	TGTGCCAGCAGTTACGACGGAGGGAACGAGCAGTACTTC
TRBD2	TRBV5-4	NA	TRBJ2-7	CASSPGLAGGTVSEQYF	TGTGCCAGCAGCCCTGGACTAGCGGGGGGAACCGTGAGCGAGCAGTACTTC
TRBD2	TRBV6-1	NA	TRBJ2-3	CASSGLAGTTDTQYF	TGTGCCAGCAGTGGACTAGCGGGGACCACAGATACGCAGTATTTT
NA	TRBV2	NA	TRBJ2-7	CASWSSYEQYF	TGTGCCAGCTGGAGCTCCTACGAGCAATACTTC
TRBD1	TRBV5-8	NA	TRBJ1-5	CASRGTGGLEQPQHF	TGTGCCAGCAGAGGGACAGGGGGCTTAGAACAGCCCCAGCATTTT
TRBD2	TRBV30	NA	TRBJ2-1	CAWSGSGSSYNEQFF	TGTGCCTGGAGTGGCAGCGGGAGCTCCTACAATGAGCAGTTCTTC
TRBD1	TRBV5-4	NA	TRBJ2-7	CASNSWGRGREQYF	TGTGCCAGCAACTCCTGGGGCAGGGGGCGAGAGCAGTACTTC
TRBD2	TRBV5-6	few	TRBJ2-7	CASSWTSGGNPEEQYF	TGTGCCAGCAGCTGGACTAGCGGGGGGAACCCGGAGGAGCAGTACTTC
NA	TRBV7-9	NA	TRBJ2-4	CASSSFLSSAKNIQYF	TGTGCCAGCAGTTCCTTTCTGAGTAGTGCCAAAAACATTCAGTACTTC
NA	TRBV6-1	few	TRBJ2-7	CASSEAVRGQLYEQYF	TGTGCCAGCAGTGAAGCAGTCCGAGGACAACTATACGAGCAGTACTTC
TRBD1	TRBV19	NA	TRBJ2-7	CASSKDRGGSYEQYF	TGTGCCAGTAGTAAGGACAGGGGAGGGAGCTACGAGCAGTACTTC
TRBD2	TRBV7-9	NA	TRBJ2-5	CSSSLRPPGLARETQYF	TGTTCCAGCAGCTTACGTCCCCCGGGACTAGCAAGGGAGACCCAGTACTTC